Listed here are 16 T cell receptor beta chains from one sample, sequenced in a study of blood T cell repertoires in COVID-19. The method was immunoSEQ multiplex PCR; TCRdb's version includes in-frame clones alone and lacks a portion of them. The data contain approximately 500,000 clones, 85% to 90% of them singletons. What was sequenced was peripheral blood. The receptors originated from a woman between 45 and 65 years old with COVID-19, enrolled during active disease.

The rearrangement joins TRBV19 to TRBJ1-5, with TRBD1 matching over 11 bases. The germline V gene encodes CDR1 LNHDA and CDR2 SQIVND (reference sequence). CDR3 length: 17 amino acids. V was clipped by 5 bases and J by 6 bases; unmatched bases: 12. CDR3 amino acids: CASSPRTGGEIAQPQHF. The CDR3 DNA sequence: TGTGCCAGTAGTCCCCGGACAGGGGGCGAGATAGCTCAGCCCCAGCATTTT.

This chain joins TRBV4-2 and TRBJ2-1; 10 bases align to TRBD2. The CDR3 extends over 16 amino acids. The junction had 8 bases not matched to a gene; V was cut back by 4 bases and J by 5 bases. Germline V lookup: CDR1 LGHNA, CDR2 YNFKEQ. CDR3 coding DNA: TGTGCCAGCAGCCCACTATGGACTAGCGGAGACAATGAGCAGTTCTTC. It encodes CASSPLWTSGDNEQFF.

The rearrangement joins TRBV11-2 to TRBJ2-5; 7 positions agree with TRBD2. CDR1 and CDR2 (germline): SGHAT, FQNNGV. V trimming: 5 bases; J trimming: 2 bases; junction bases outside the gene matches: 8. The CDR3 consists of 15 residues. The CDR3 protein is CASSPRGLTQETQYF. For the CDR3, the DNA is TGTGCCAGCAGCCCGAGGGGACTAACACAAGAGACCCAGTACTTC.

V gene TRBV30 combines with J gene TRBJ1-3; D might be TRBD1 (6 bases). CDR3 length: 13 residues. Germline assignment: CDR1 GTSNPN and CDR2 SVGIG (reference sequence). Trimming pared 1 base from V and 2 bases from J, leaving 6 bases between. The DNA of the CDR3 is TGTGCCTGGAGTGCAGGGGCTGGAAACACCATATATTTT. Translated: CAWSAGAGNTIYF. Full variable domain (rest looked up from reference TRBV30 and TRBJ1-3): SQTIHQWPATLVQPVGSPLSLECTVEGTSNPNLYWYRQAAGRGLQLLFYSVGIGQISSEVPQNLSASRPQDRQFILSSKKLLLSDSGFYLCAWSAGAGNTIYFGEGSWLTVV.

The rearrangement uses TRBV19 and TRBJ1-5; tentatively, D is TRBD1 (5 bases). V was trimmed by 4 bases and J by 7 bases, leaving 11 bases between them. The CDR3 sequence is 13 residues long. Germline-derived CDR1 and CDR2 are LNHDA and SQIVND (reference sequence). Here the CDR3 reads CASSNGGGQPQHF. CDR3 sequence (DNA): TGTGCCAGTAGTAATGGGGGAGGACAGCCCCAGCATTTT. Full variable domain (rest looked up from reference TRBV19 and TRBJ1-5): DGGITQSPKYLFRKEGQNVTLSCEQNLNHDAMYWYRQDPGQGLRLIYYSQIVNDFQKGDIAEGYSVSREKKESFPLTVTSAQKNPTAFYLCASSNGGGQPQHFGDGTRLSIL.

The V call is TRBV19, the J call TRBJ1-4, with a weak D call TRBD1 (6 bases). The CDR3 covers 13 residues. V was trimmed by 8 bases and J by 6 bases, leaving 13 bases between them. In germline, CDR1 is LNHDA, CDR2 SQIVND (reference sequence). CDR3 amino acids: CASGRGSYEKLFF. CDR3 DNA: TGTGCCAGTGGCAGGGGTAGTTATGAAAAACTGTTTTTT.

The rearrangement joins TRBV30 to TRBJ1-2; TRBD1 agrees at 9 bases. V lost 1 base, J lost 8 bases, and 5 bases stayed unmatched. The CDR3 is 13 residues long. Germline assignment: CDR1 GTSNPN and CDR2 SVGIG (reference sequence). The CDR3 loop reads CAWSGGQGKGYTF. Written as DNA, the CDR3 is TGTGCCTGGAGTGGGGGACAGGGAAAAGGCTACACCTTC.

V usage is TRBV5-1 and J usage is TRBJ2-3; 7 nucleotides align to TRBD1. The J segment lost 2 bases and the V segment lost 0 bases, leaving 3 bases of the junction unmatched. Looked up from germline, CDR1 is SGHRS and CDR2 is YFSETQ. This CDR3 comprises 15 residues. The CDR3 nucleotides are TGCGCCAGCAGCTTGGATGGGACAGACACAGATACGCAGTATTTT. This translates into CASSLDGTDTDTQYF.

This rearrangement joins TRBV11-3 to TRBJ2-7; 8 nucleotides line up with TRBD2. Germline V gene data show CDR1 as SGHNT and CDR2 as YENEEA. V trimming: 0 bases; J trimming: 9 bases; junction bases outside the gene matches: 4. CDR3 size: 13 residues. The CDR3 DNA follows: TGTGCCAGCAGCTTAGATCGGGAGGGACCGCAGTACTTC. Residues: CASSLDREGPQYF.

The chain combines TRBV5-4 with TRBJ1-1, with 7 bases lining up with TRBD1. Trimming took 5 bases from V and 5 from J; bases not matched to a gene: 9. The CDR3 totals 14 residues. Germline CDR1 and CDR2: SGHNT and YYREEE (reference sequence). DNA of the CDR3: TGTGCCAGCAGGCCCGGGACAGCAGGGACTGAAGCTTTCTTT. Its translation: CASRPGTAGTEAFF.

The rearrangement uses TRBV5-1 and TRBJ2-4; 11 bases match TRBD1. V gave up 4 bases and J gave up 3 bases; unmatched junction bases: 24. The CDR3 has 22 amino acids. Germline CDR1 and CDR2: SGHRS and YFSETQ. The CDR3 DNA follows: TGCGCCAGCAGCCTCGTTCAGGCGCGGGACAGGGGGTCGTTCGTAGGCAAAAACATTCAGTACTTC. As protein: CASSLVQARDRGSFVGKNIQYF.

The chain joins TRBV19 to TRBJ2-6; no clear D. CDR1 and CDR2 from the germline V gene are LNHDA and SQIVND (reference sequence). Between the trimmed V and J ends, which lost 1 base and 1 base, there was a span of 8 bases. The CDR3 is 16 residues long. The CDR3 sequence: CASSIGAGSGANVLTF. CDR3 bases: TGTGCCAGTAGTATAGGGGCTGGTTCTGGGGCCAACGTCCTGACTTTC.

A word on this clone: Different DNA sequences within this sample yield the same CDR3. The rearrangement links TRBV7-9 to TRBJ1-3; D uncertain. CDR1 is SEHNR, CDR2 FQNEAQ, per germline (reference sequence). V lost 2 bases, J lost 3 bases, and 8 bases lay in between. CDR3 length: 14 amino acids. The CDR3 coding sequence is TGTGCCAGCAGCTTAACGGGAGATGGAAACACCATATATTTT. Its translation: CASSLTGDGNTIYF.

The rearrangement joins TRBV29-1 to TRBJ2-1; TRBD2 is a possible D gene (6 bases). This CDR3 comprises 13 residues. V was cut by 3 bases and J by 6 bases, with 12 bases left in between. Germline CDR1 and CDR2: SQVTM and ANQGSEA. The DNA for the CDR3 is TGCAGCGTTGACGGGGGATTTACCAATGAGCAGTTCTTC. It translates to CSVDGGFTNEQFF.

The CDR3 region has the DNA TGTGCCAGCAGCCCGACAGGCCGAGATGGCTACACCTTC. It encodes CASSPTGRDGYTF. The gene calls are TRBV7-9 and TRBJ1-2; tentatively, D is TRBD1 (6 bases). Germline-derived CDR1 and CDR2 are SEHNR and FQNEAQ (reference sequence). Trimming took off 5 bases at V and 6 bases at J, with 13 bases between the two ends. The CDR3 covers 13 residues. The variable domain in full, with the rest retrieved from reference TRBV7-9 and TRBJ1-2, is DTGVSQNPRHKITKRGQNVTFRCDPISEHNRLYWYRQTLGQGPEFLTYFQNEAQLEKSRLLSDRFSAERPKGSFSTLEIQRTEQGDSAMYLCASSPTGRDGYTFGSGTRLTVV.

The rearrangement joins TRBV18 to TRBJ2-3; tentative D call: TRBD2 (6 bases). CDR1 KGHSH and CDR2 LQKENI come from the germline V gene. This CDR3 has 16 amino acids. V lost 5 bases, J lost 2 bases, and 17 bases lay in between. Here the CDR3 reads CASSSGGAGYTDTQYF. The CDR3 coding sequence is TGTGCCAGCTCATCGGGCGGGGCGGGGTACACAGATACGCAGTATTTT.